The rows below give T cell receptor beta chains drawn from one sample of a study of blood T cell repertoires in COVID-19. Libraries were prepared by immunoSEQ multiplex PCR; TCRdb keeps only in-frame clonotypes and omits some of them. The sample includes 150,000 to 200,000 clones, 75% to 85% of them seen just once. The source material was PBMCs or T cells enriched from blood (not recorded which). The source is a man aged 40-50 years who had recovered from COVID-19. Both conserved end residues are part of each CDR3. A D gene is named only where the DNA matches it firmly.

j_gene: TRBJ2-3
d_gene: .
v_gene: TRBV2
CDR3aa: CASSALADTQYF

j_gene: TRBJ1-5
d_gene: TRBD1
v_gene: TRBV7-9
CDR3aa: CASSLDRGPVEPQHF

j_gene: TRBJ1-4
d_gene: TRBD1
v_gene: TRBV5-1
CDR3aa: CASSAGQGSINEKLFF

j_gene: TRBJ1-2
d_gene: .
v_gene: TRBV21-1
CDR3aa: CASSKGWKRGGYTF

j_gene: TRBJ1-5
d_gene: TRBD1
v_gene: TRBV11-2
CDR3aa: CASSGTGVGQPQHF

j_gene: TRBJ2-1
d_gene: TRBD2
v_gene: TRBV9
CDR3aa: CASSVSGGVYNEQFF

j_gene: TRBJ2-7
d_gene: TRBD2
v_gene: TRBV3-1/TRBV3-2
CDR3aa: CASTSGGGPYEQYF

j_gene: TRBJ1-1
d_gene: .
v_gene: TRBV12-3/TRBV12-4
CDR3aa: CASSSSSYEAFF

j_gene: TRBJ1-1
d_gene: .
v_gene: TRBV18
CDR3aa: CASSPSEAGVTEAFF

j_gene: TRBJ1-5
d_gene: .
v_gene: TRBV2
CDR3aa: CASSESQPQHF